Here is one TCR beta chain with its context. This sample was included in a study of blood T cell repertoires in COVID-19. Study-level background: The United States, Italy and Spain were the sources of the acute and convalescent COVID-19 samples. T cells, B-cell-depleted T cells, or PBMCs supplied cDNA or gDNA.

Unmatched junction bases numbered 4, after V lost 3 bases and J lost 3 bases. This CDR3 region has 18 residues. Germline assignment: CDR1 KGHDR and CDR2 SFDVKD. As processed by the authors: For nucleated cells, counts were estimated from reference gene primer amplification. The table came from immunoSEQ multiplex PCR; TCRdb's copy has only in-frame clones and leaves some out. For V, J and clone size, that table is used; D and trimming come from the DNA. The sample lists 140,000 to 150,000 clones; 87% were seen once. The chain couples TRBV24-1 to TRBJ2-2; 15 positions agree with TRBD2. The sequenced material came from peripheral blood. The clonotype was recovered from a man older than 75 with acute or convalescent COVID-19. CDR3 sequence reads: CATSDPGLAGGYTGELFF. DNA of the CDR3: TGTGCCACCAGTGATCCTGGACTAGCGGGGGGGTACACCGGGGAGCTGTTTTTT.